A selection of T cell receptor beta chains follows, all from one sample in a study of radiotherapy plus CTLA-4 blockade in lung cancer. Only in-frame clones appear in the TCRdb table, and some are missing; sequencing was by immunoSEQ multiplex PCR. The repertoire holds around 130,000 clones, with around 89% as singletons. The material sequenced was peripheral blood, taken from a patient treated with radiotherapy plus ipilimumab. These receptors all come from a human donor with non-small cell lung cancer that progressed on radiotherapy plus ipilimumab. The CDR3 runs from the conserved cysteine through the conserved F or W. The order of the fields is V gene, J gene, clone size, D gene, CDR3 protein, CDR3 DNA. The D gene is left open where the match is weak. Part of the rows lack a size; the others show once, few, many or a class for expanded clones.

>TRBV7-9|TRBJ2-3|.|TRBD2
CASSRGTSGLQYF
TGTGCCAGCAGCCGCGGGACTAGCGGGCTGCAGTATTTT
>TRBV11-2|TRBJ2-7|.|TRBD2
CASSLPGGVRITPYEQYF
TGTGCCAGCAGCCTACCCGGGGGGGTGCGGATCACTCCCTACGAGCAGTACTTC
>TRBV4-1|TRBJ2-2|.|.
CASSQTSGSVGELFF
TGCGCCAGCAGCCAGACAAGCGGTTCGGTCGGGGAGCTGTTTTTT
>TRBV9|TRBJ1-2|.|TRBD1
CASGDSSNYGYTF
TGTGCCAGCGGGGACAGCTCTAACTATGGCTACACCTTC
>TRBV5-8|TRBJ1-5|.|.
CASSLVPGTQWGNQPQHF
TGTGCCAGCAGCTTGGTTCCGGGGACCCAATGGGGCAATCAGCCCCAGCATTTT
>TRBV18|TRBJ1-2|.|.
CASSPLHRENGYTF
TGTGCCAGCTCACCACTGCACAGGGAAAATGGCTACACCTTC
>TRBV6-6|TRBJ2-5|.|.
CASSYVGVSETQYF
TGTGCCAGCAGTTACGTGGGGGTATCAGAGACCCAGTACTTC
>TRBV2|TRBJ2-1|.|.
CASSGNEQFF
TGTGCCAGCAGTGGCAATGAGCAGTTCTTC
>TRBV6-1|TRBJ2-3|.|TRBD1
CASSEVPGQGVTDTQYF
TGTGCCAGCAGTGAAGTACCGGGACAGGGGGTAACAGATACGCAGTATTTT
>TRBV28|TRBJ1-2|.|.
CASSLSGINYGYTF
TGTGCCAGCAGTTTATCTGGTATTAACTATGGCTACACCTTC
>TRBV11-2|TRBJ2-7|.|.
CASSLVTNYEQYF
TGTGCCAGCAGCTTAGTTACAAACTACGAGCAGTACTTC
>TRBV7-9|TRBJ2-5|.|TRBD1
CASRRSGQGAGETQYF
TGTGCCAGCAGGCGTTCCGGACAGGGGGCTGGAGAGACCCAGTACTTC
>TRBV5-4|TRBJ2-7|.|.
CASSLRGSYEQYF
TGTGCCAGCAGCTTGCGTGGCTCCTACGAGCAGTACTTC
>TRBV6-6|TRBJ1-6|once|.
CASSPGTVANSPLHF
TGTGCCAGCAGTCCCGGGACCGTCGCTAATTCACCCCTCCACTTT
>TRBV5-1|TRBJ2-1|.|TRBD1
CASSLVPGQGLGREPRSSYNEQFF
TGCGCCAGCAGCTTGGTGCCCGGACAGGGACTTGGACGGGAACCTAGGAGCTCCTACAATGAGCAGTTCTTC
>TRBV2|TRBJ2-7|few|.
CASTLNYEQYF
TGTGCCAGCACCCTAAACTACGAGCAGTACTTC
>TRBV18|TRBJ1-1|.|.
CASSRKGENTEAFF
TGTGCCAGCTCACGTAAAGGAGAGAACACTGAAGCTTTCTTT
>TRBV5-4|TRBJ2-7|.|TRBD1
CASSSGGGQGSYEQYF
TGTGCCAGCAGCTCCGGAGGGGGACAGGGATCCTACGAGCAGTACTTC
>TRBV29-1|TRBJ2-1|.|.
CSVERRKNEQFF
TGCAGCGTTGAAAGGCGGAAAAATGAGCAGTTCTTC
>TRBV19|TRBJ1-1|.|TRBD1
CASSIISQGRAFF
TGTGCCAGTAGTATAATATCACAGGGGCGGGCTTTCTTT
>TRBV13|TRBJ2-1|.|TRBD2
CASSFVLADNEQFF
TGTGCCAGCAGCTTTGTACTAGCGGACAATGAGCAGTTCTTC
>TRBV2|TRBJ1-5|.|TRBD1
CASSDTGGRQPQHF
TGTGCCAGCAGTGATACAGGGGGACGGCAGCCCCAGCATTTT
>TRBV5-6|TRBJ2-3|once|TRBD2
CASRGSGRDTQYF
TGTGCCAGCAGGGGAAGCGGGAGGGATACGCAGTATTTT
>TRBV27|TRBJ2-1|.|TRBD1
CASSTGTGGNEQFF
TGTGCCAGCTCGACCGGGACAGGGGGCAATGAGCAGTTCTTC
>TRBV5-1|TRBJ2-2|once|.
CASSLSDTGELFF
TGCGCCAGCAGCTTGTCTGACACCGGGGAGCTGTTTTTT
>TRBV2|TRBJ2-3|.|TRBD1
CASSRQGSSDTQYF
TGTGCCAGCAGTAGACAGGGTTCTTCAGATACGCAGTATTTT
>TRBV18|TRBJ2-5|.|TRBD2
CASSLTGTTETQYF
TGTGCCAGCTCACTTACCGGGACTACGGAGACCCAGTACTTC
>TRBV7-9|TRBJ2-3|.|.
CASSKGLKRTTDTQYF
TGTGCCAGCAGCAAGGGCCTAAAGCGGACCACAGATACGCAGTATTTT
>TRBV18|TRBJ1-2|few|.
CASSPAGYGYTF
TGTGCCAGCTCACCCGCAGGGTATGGCTACACCTTC
>TRBV11-3|TRBJ2-7|.|TRBD1
CASSLWTGETYEQYF
TGTGCCAGCAGCTTATGGACAGGGGAAACCTACGAGCAGTACTTC
>TRBV29-1|TRBJ2-1|.|.
CSVEDRRTPAFF
TGCAGCGTTGAAGATCGGAGGACCCCAGCGTTCTTC
>TRBV7-8|TRBJ2-7|.|TRBD2
CASSLLPSGRVVPSYEQYF
TGTGCCAGCAGCTTACTCCCTAGCGGGAGGGTAGTCCCGTCCTACGAGCAGTACTTC
>TRBV29-1|TRBJ2-7|.|TRBD2
CSVESGSYEQYF
TGCAGCGTTGAAAGCGGGAGCTACGAGCAGTACTTC
>TRBV21-1|TRBJ2-5|.|.
CASSKVRTAQETQYF
TGTGCCAGCAGCAAAGTCCGGACAGCGCAAGAGACCCAGTACTTC
>TRBV6-1|TRBJ2-7|.|.
CASSEYLAPLSEQYF
TGTGCCAGCAGTGAATATCTAGCGCCCCTTTCCGAGCAGTACTTC
>TRBV19|TRBJ2-5|.|TRBD1
CASSINRGRETQYF
TGTGCCAGTAGTATTAACAGGGGGAGAGAGACCCAGTACTTC
>TRBV11-2|TRBJ1-1|.|.
CASSFGQGDEAFF
TGTGCCAGCAGCTTCGGGCAGGGAGATGAAGCTTTCTTT
>TRBV7-9|TRBJ1-2|.|TRBD1
CASSSTQGQVTIRYTF
TGTGCCAGCAGCTCAACCCAGGGACAGGTCACGATTCGCTACACCTTC
>TRBV27|TRBJ2-7|.|.
CASRKLVLGSYEQYF
TGTGCCAGCAGAAAACTAGTGTTAGGCTCCTACGAGCAGTACTTC
>TRBV5-1|TRBJ2-1|.|TRBD2
CASSYTGTSGILRNEQFF
TGCGCCAGCAGTTACACCGGGACTAGCGGGATTCTTCGCAATGAGCAGTTCTTC